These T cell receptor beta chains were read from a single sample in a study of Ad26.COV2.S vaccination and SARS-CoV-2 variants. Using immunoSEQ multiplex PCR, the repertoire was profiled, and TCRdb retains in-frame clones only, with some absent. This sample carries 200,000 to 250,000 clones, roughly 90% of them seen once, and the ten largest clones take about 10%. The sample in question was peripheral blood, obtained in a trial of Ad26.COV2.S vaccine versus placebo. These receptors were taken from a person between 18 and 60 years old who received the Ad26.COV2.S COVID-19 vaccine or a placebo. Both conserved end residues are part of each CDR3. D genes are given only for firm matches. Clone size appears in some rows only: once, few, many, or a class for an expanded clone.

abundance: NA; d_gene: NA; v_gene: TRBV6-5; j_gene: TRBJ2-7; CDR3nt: TGTGCCAGCAGTCCAGGGTTGAAACCCTCCTACGAGCAGTACTTC; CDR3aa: CASSPGLKPSYEQYF
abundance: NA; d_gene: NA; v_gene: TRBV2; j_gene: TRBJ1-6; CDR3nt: TGTGCCAGCAGATCCGCTGGCAGGGCCTATAATTCACCCCTCCACTTT; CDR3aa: CASRSAGRAYNSPLHF
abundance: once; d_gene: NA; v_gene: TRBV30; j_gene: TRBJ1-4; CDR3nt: TGTGCCTGGAGTCACGGACAGACAACTAATGAAAAACTGTTTTTT; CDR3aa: CAWSHGQTTNEKLFF
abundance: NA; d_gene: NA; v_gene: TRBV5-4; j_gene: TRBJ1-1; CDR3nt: TGTGCCAGCAGCTTGGCCAACAGGCCGGGTACTGAAGCTTTCTTT; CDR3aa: CASSLANRPGTEAFF
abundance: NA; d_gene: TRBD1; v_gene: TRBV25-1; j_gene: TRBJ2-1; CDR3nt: TGTGCCAGCAGGGCCTGGGACAGGGACAATGAGCAGTTCTTC; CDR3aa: CASRAWDRDNEQFF
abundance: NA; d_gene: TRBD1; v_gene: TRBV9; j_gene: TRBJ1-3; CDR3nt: TGTGCCAGCAGCCGGGATACTACAGGGGCAACGAGAGGAAACACCATATATTTT; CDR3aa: CASSRDTTGATRGNTIYF
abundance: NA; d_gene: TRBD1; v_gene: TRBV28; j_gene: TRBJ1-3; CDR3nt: TGTGCCAGCAGTTTTTCCCGCCAGGGGGCAGGGTCTGGAAACACCATATATTTT; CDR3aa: CASSFSRQGAGSGNTIYF
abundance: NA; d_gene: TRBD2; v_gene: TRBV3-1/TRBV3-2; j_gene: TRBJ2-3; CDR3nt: TGTGCCAGCAGACATACTAGCGGGGGGGCAGATACGCAGTATTTT; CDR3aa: CASRHTSGGADTQYF
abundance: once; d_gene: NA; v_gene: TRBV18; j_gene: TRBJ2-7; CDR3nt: TGTGCCAGCTCACCAGTCGACAGTTCCTACGAGCAGTACTTC; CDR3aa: CASSPVDSSYEQYF
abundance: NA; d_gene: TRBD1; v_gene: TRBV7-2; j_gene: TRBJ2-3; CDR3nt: TGTGCCAGCAGCTTATCAGGGGGACCGGATACGCAGTATTTT; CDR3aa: CASSLSGGPDTQYF
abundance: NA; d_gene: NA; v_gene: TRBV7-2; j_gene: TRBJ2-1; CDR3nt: TGTGCCAGCAGCTCTGGGGTGGGCGGAATCTCCTACAATGAGCAGTTCTTC; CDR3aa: CASSSGVGGISYNEQFF
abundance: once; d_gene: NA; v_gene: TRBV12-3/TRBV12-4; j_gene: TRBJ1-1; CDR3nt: TGTGCCAGCAAGTTCCCCTGGGGTACTGAAGCTTTCTTT; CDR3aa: CASKFPWGTEAFF
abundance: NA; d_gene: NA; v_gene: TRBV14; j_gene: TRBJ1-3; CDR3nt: TGTGCCAGCAGCCAAGTGGGGGGCTACTCTGGAAACACCATATATTTT; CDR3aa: CASSQVGGYSGNTIYF
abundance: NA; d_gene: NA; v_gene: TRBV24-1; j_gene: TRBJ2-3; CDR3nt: TGTGCCACCCCCACAGATACGCAGTATTTT; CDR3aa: CATPTDTQYF
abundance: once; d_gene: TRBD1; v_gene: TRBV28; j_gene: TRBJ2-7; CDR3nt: TGTGCCAGCAGCGGGACAGGGGGTAGAAGTGGGTACGAGCAGTACTTC; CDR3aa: CASSGTGGRSGYEQYF
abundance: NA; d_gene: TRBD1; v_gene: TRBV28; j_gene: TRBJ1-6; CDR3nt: TGTGCCAGCGCGTCATCGGACAGGGTCAGTTCACCCCTCCACTTT; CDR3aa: CASASSDRVSSPLHF
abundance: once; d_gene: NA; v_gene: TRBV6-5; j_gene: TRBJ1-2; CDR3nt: TGTGCCAGCAGTTACCAGGTGCCCACAACGGGTGGCTACACCTTC; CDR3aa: CASSYQVPTTGGYTF
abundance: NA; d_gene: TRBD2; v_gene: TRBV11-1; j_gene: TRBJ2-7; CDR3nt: TGTGCCAGCAGCTTTTCCAGCGGGAGGTACGAGCAGTACTTC; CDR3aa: CASSFSSGRYEQYF
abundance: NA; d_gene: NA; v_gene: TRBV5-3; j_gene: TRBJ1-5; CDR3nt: TGTGCCAGAAGCTTGGGCCAAGGCAAAAAGGGGCCCCAGCATTTT; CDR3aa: CARSLGQGKKGPQHF
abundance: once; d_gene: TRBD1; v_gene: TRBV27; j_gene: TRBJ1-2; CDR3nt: TGTGCCAGCAGTCTTGGACAGGGGGCATATGGCTACACCTTC; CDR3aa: CASSLGQGAYGYTF
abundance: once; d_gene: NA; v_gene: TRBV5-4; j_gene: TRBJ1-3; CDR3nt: TGTGCCAGCAGCTTGGCAGGGGGAAACACCATATATTTT; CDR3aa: CASSLAGGNTIYF
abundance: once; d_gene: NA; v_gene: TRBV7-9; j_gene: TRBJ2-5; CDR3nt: TGTGCCAGCAGCTTATTTAGCCGGCGAGAGACCCAGTACTTC; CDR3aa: CASSLFSRRETQYF
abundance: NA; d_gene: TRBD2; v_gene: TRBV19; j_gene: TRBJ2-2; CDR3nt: TGTGCCAGTAGGGGTGGACTAGCGGAGAACACCGGGGAGCTGTTTTTT; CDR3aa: CASRGGLAENTGELFF
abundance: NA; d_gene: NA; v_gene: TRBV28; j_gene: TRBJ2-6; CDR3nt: TGTGCCAGCAGCCTTGTGGCTGGGGCCAACGTCCTGACTTTC; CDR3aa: CASSLVAGANVLTF
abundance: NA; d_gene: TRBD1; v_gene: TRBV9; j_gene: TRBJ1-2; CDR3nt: TGTGCCAGCAGCGTAGGGGACAGGGGGTTCTATGGCTACACCTTC; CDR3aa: CASSVGDRGFYGYTF
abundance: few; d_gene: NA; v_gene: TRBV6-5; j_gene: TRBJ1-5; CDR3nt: TGTGCCAGTGGGACGGTAGGTCAGCCCCAGCATTTT; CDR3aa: CASGTVGQPQHF